One and the same sample provided the 22 T cell receptor beta chains below, sequenced in a study of T cell repertoires in cytomegalovirus infection. Their target antigens are unknown. TCRdb re-analysed the reads in MiXCR, keeping a single row per CDR3 protein. The sample holds about 770,000 distinct CDR3 sequences; about 28% are singletons and the top ten take over 10%. Sequenced here: cultured CD8+ T cells from PBMCs, sampled from culture after CMV antigen stimulation. These receptors were obtained from a human donor in good health (CMV status not recorded). Some clones in this sample may be carry-over from other donors' samples.

This clonotype was detected ten times or more. V is TRBV7-2 and J is TRBJ2-3; 11 nucleotides line up with TRBD2. CDR1 and CDR2 (germline): SGHTA, FQGNSA. V gave up 3 bases and J gave up 1 base; unmatched junction bases: 3. The CDR3 sequence is 16 residues long. The chain's CDR3 is CASSLILAGGTDTQYF. CDR3 nucleotides: TGTGCCAGCAGCTTGATACTAGCGGGGGGCACAGATACGCAGTATTTT. The variable domain in full, completed from reference TRBV7-2 and TRBJ2-3, reads GAGVSQSPSNKVTEKGKDVELRCDPISGHTALYWYRQSLGQGLEFLIYFQGNSAPDKSGLPSDRFSAERTGGSVSTLTIQRTQQEDSAVYLCASSLILAGGTDTQYFGPGTRLTVL.

The table lists this clonotype with many counts. The genes are TRBV7-9 and TRBJ2-1, with D uncertain. Germline CDR1 reads SEHNR; CDR2 reads FQNEAQ (reference sequence). The V end was cut by 0 bases, the J end by 5 bases, with 11 bases between. The CDR3 has 15 amino acids. The CDR3: CASSLAGYLNNEQFF. The CDR3 DNA follows: TGTGCCAGCAGCTTAGCGGGGTATCTTAACAATGAGCAGTTCTTC.

The genes are TRBV6-5 and TRBJ1-4; D not certain. The CDR3 loop spans 17 amino acids. The germline gives CDR1 MNHEY, CDR2 SVGAGI. V gave up 0 bases and J gave up 0 bases, with 11 bases separating them. As DNA, the CDR3 is TGTGCCAGCAGTTACTCGATGGGGTCAGCAACTAATGAAAAACTGTTTTTT. Translating it yields CASSYSMGSATNEKLFF.

This clonotype was found a few times. V gene TRBV12-3 or TRBV12-4 combines with J gene TRBJ1-2, with 9 bases identical to TRBD1. CDR3 size: 15 residues. V lost 4 bases to trimming and J lost 3 bases; unmatched junction nucleotides: 6. The CDR3 nucleotides are TGTGCCAGCAGTTCATTAACAGGGGGCCACTATGGCTACACCTTC. Its translation is CASSSLTGGHYGYTF.

At least ten counts were recorded for this clonotype. The genes are TRBV7-2 and TRBJ1-2; possibly TRBD1 for D (5 bases). V was trimmed by 6 bases and J by 4 bases, leaving 15 bases between them. The CDR3 sequence is 14 residues long. CDR1 is SGHTA, CDR2 FQGNSA, per germline. The CDR3 region is CASSPEGFGYGYTF. The CDR3 coding sequence is TGTGCCAGCAGTCCTGAGGGGTTCGGCTATGGCTACACCTTC.

This clonotype occurred a few times. The chain uses TRBV6-2 or TRBV6-3 and TRBJ1-5, with D perhaps matching TRBD1 (6 bases). The CDR3 totals 12 residues. Germline V gene data show CDR1 as MNHEY and CDR2 as SVGEGT. Trimming stripped 3 bases from V and 8 bases from J, with 8 bases between. This CDR3 is CASSYQGKPQHF. The DNA for the CDR3 is TGTGCCAGCAGTTATCAGGGGAAGCCCCAGCATTTT.

This CDR3 reads CASSFSTGWRREKLFF. For the CDR3, the DNA is TGTGCCAGCAGCTTTTCCACAGGGTGGAGGCGTGAAAAACTGTTTTTT. The chain combines TRBV7-4 with TRBJ1-4, with D tentatively TRBD1 (6 bases). Germline CDR1 and CDR2: SGHVT and SQSDAQ. The CDR3 is 16 amino acids. V was shortened by 3 bases and J by 7 bases, with 18 bases between the two germline ends.

The V gene is TRBV4-1, the J gene TRBJ1-2, with TRBD1 matching over 7 bases. With V trimmed by 4 bases and J by 8 bases, 19 bases remained unmatched. The V gene's germline CDR1 is MGHRA and CDR2 YSYEKL. The CDR3 covers 17 residues. CDR3 sequence (DNA): TGCGCCAGCAGCCTCTCGGAGGCGGGACAGCCCCATATGGGCTACACCTTC. Amino acid sequence: CASSLSEAGQPHMGYTF.

The V call is TRBV14, the J call TRBJ2-1; D is possibly TRBD1 (5 bases). V was pared by 10 bases and J by 12 bases, with 19 bases between. The germline V gene has CDR1 SGHDN and CDR2 FVKESK. The CDR3 sequence is 12 residues long. The CDR3 DNA is TGTGCCACCCAACCGTGGGGCCGATCGCAGTTCTTC. Its translation is CATQPWGRSQFF. Combining the CDR3 with reference TRBV14 and TRBJ2-1 gives the whole variable domain EAGVTQFPSHSVIEKGQTVTLRCDPISGHDNLYWYRRVMGKEIKFLLHFVKESKQDESGMPNNRFLAERTGGTYSTLKVQPAELEDSGVYFCATQPWGRSQFFGPGTRLTVL.

The chain is built from TRBV2 and TRBJ2-2; perhaps TRBD1 as D (6 bases). The V and J ends lost 7 bases and 3 bases respectively, with 6 bases between them. CDR3 length: 12 amino acids. Germline CDR1 and CDR2: SNHLY and FYNNEI. The DNA of the CDR3 is TGTGCCAGCAACAGGGACACCGGGGAGCTGTTTTTT. This sequence encodes CASNRDTGELFF.

This clonotype was seen a handful of times. The chain links TRBV6-6 to TRBJ1-1; no definite D call. V shed 6 bases and J shed 1 base, with 9 bases lying between them. CDR1 and CDR2 from the germline V gene are MNHNY and SVGAGI (reference sequence). The CDR3 extends over 13 amino acids. Here the CDR3 DNA reads TGTGCCAGCAGGGAATACCAGAACACTGAAGCTTTCTTT. This encodes CASREYQNTEAFF.

The sample holds a few counts of this clonotype. V is TRBV12-3 or TRBV12-4 and J is TRBJ1-1; 8 bases fit TRBD1. The ends lost 3 bases at V and 5 bases at J; junction bases unmatched: 8. There are 15 residues in the CDR3. CDR3 protein: CASSFGQGAITEAFF. The CDR3 coding sequence is TGTGCCAGCAGTTTTGGTCAGGGGGCCATTACTGAAGCTTTCTTT.

This clonotype showed up just a few times. The V gene is TRBV28, the J gene TRBJ2-3, with TRBD1 as a possible D gene (6 bases). Germline lookup yields CDR1 MDHEN and CDR2 SYDVKM. The V end was cut by 6 bases, the J end by 6 bases, with 16 bases between. The CDR3 runs to 14 residues. This CDR3 is CASSPDRSSDTQYF. CDR3 nucleotide sequence: TGTGCCAGCAGCCCTGACAGGTCCTCGGATACGCAGTATTTT.

A few counts support this clonotype. The V gene is TRBV28, the J gene TRBJ2-7; 8 bases match TRBD1. V gave up 8 bases and J gave up 1 base; unmatched junction bases: 22. This CDR3 contains 19 residues. CDR1 is MDHEN, CDR2 SYDVKM, per germline. The CDR3 sequence is CASSPLAPITGGWSYEQYF. The CDR3 DNA reads TGTGCCAGCTCCCCTCTCGCTCCGATCACAGGGGGGTGGTCCTACGAGCAGTACTTC.

In this sample, this clonotype turned up a few times. The chain recombines TRBV7-8 with TRBJ2-5; TRBD1 aligns across 7 bases. V lost 5 bases, J lost 6 bases, and 9 bases stayed unmatched. The CDR3 loop spans 14 amino acids. The V gene's germline CDR1 is SGHVS and CDR2 FQNEAQ. The CDR3 loop is CASSQRGGGKTQYF. CDR3 coding DNA: TGTGCCAGCAGCCAAAGAGGGGGCGGAAAGACCCAGTACTTC.

This clonotype came up a few times. The chain recombines TRBV29-1 with TRBJ1-2, with 7 bases identical to TRBD1. Per the germline V gene, CDR1 is SQVTM and CDR2 is ANQGSEA. V shed 7 bases, J shed 1 base, and the junction held 6 bases outside the gene matches. The CDR3 runs 13 residues. The CDR3 DNA reads as TGCAGCGGAACGACAGGGAATAACTATGGCTACACCTTC. Translating gives CSGTTGNNYGYTF.

This clonotype was recorded many times. The chain has TRBV5-4 and TRBJ2-2, with D possibly matching TRBD2 (5 bases). Trimming cost V 0 bases and J 10 bases, with 10 bases left between them. The germline V gene has CDR1 SGHNT and CDR2 YYREEE (reference sequence). The CDR3 length is 13 residues. The CDR3 region is CASSLAEGPELFF. The CDR3 nucleotides read TGTGCCAGCAGCTTGGCTGAGGGTCCGGAGCTGTTTTTT.

This chain uses TRBV12-3 or TRBV12-4 with TRBJ2-5, with D maybe TRBD1 (5 bases). The V and J ends lost 6 bases and 5 bases respectively, with 10 bases between them. The CDR3 sequence is 12 residues long. DNA for the CDR3: TGTGCCAGCAGGCAGGGTAGTGAGACCCAGTACTTC. Translating gives CASRQGSETQYF.

This clonotype was found a few times. The CDR3 bases are TGTGCCAGCAGTTACTCCATCGGGGGAAGAAATGGCTACACCTTC. Protein product: CASSYSIGGRNGYTF. This chain connects TRBV6-5 to TRBJ1-2, with a weak D call TRBD1 (5 bases). The CDR3 is 15 amino acids. Trimming left V 0 bases short and J 6 bases short, with 14 bases between. CDR1 is MNHEY and CDR2 is SVGAGI in the germline V gene.

In its sample, this clonotype was seen a few times. The rearrangement uses TRBV27 and TRBJ1-2; D possibly corresponds to TRBD1 (5 bases). This CDR3 has 12 amino acids. Trimming cost V 6 bases and J 6 bases, with 11 bases left between them. The V gene's germline CDR1 is MNHEY and CDR2 SMNVEV (reference sequence). This chain's CDR3 is CASRQAGNGYTF. The CDR3 coding sequence is TGTGCCAGCAGACAGGCAGGGAATGGCTACACCTTC.

The CDR3 spells CASSLGLGGNSPLHF. CDR3 sequence (DNA): TGTGCCAGCAGCCTGGGACTAGGAGGTAATTCACCCCTCCACTTT. The chain recombines TRBV5-6 with TRBJ1-6; D perhaps matches TRBD1 (5 bases). V was clipped by 4 bases and J by 6 bases, with 14 bases between them. Germline values: CDR1 SGHDT, CDR2 YYEEEE. The CDR3 length is 15 residues.

This clonotype was detected only a few times. The J gene is TRBJ1-5, the V gene TRBV7-6; 9 bases are shared with TRBD1. V gave up 5 bases and J gave up 4 bases; unmatched junction bases: 3. Germline values: CDR1 SGHVS, CDR2 FNYEAQ. The length of the CDR3 is 14 residues. The chain's CDR3 is CASSRTGVNQPQHF. The CDR3 DNA is TGTGCCAGCAGCCGGACAGGGGTTAATCAGCCCCAGCATTTT.